The rows below give T cell receptor beta chains drawn from one sample of a study of blood T cell repertoires in COVID-19. Sequencing used immunoSEQ multiplex PCR; TCRdb keeps in-frame clones, though not all of them. Of about 72,000 clones in the sample, around 84% were seen once. The specimen was peripheral blood. The source of these receptors is a man aged 70-80 years with active or convalescent COVID-19. The CDR3 runs from the conserved cysteine through the conserved F or W. A D gene is named only where the DNA matches it firmly. Part of the rows lack a size; the others show once, few, many or a class for expanded clones.

size	J	V	D	DNA	CDR3
NA	TRBJ2-5	TRBV27	NA	TGTGCCAGCAGCCGCAGGGAACGAGAGACCCAGTACTTC	CASSRRERETQYF
NA	TRBJ1-2	TRBV19	TRBD1	TGTGCCAGTAGTACCCCCGGGACAGGGTTTGGCTACACCTTC	CASSTPGTGFGYTF
once	TRBJ1-5	TRBV5-1	NA	TGCGCCAGCAGCTTTGGGGAGGGCAATCAGCCCCAGCATTTT	CASSFGEGNQPQHF
NA	TRBJ1-2	TRBV5-4	TRBD1	TGTGCCAGCATTAGACAGGGGTCTAACTATGGCTACACCTTC	CASIRQGSNYGYTF
NA	TRBJ1-5	TRBV28	NA	TGTGCCAGCAGACGCGGCGGGGTAGGGCAGCCCCAGCATTTT	CASRRGGVGQPQHF
NA	TRBJ2-1	TRBV5-1	TRBD2	TGCGCCAGCTCCGGAGCGGGAAGCTACAATGAGCAGTTCTTC	CASSGAGSYNEQFF
NA	TRBJ1-1	TRBV7-3	NA	TGTGCCAGCAGCGCTCAGATGAACACTGAAGCTTTCTTT	CASSAQMNTEAFF
NA	TRBJ1-1	TRBV19	NA	TGTGCCAGTAGCCCGTCGACAGGATGGAACACTGAAGCTTTCTTT	CASSPSTGWNTEAFF
NA	TRBJ2-1	TRBV10-3	TRBD1	TGTGCCATCAGTGAGGGGACAGCCATTATAGTCAATGAGCAGTTCTTC	CAISEGTAIIVNEQFF
NA	TRBJ1-2	TRBV7-9	NA	TGTGCCAGCAGCTTACACACGTATGGCTACACCTTC	CASSLHTYGYTF
NA	TRBJ2-7	TRBV6-6	TRBD1	TGTGCCAGCAGTTCCCAACTGGGGACAGGGGGCAACGAGCAGTACTTC	CASSSQLGTGGNEQYF